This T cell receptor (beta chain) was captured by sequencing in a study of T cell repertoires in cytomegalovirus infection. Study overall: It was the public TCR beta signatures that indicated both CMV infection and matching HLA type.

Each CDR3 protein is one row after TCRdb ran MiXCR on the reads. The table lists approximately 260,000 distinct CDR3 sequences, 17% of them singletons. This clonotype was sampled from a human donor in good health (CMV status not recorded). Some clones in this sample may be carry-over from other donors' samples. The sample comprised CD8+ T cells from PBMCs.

CDR3 sequence reads: CASSLRQTNQPQHF. The CDR3 DNA sequence: TGCGCCAGCAGCCTCCGACAGACCAATCAGCCCCAGCATTTT. This chain joins TRBV4-1 and TRBJ1-5, with D perhaps TRBD1 (5 bases). In germline, CDR1 is MGHRA, CDR2 YSYEKL. This CDR3 has 14 amino acids. With 4 bases removed from V and 3 bases from J, the gap between germline ends came to 10 bases.